These 10 T cell receptor beta chains share one sample of origin, sequenced in a study of blood T cell repertoires in COVID-19 (dated by TCRdb to 2020 to 2021). Library method: the immunoSEQ multiplex PCR assay. The table was pulled from immuneACCESS by TCRdb, which kept in-frame rearrangements only. Such tables lose some clones; where checked, under half of the loss comes from unresolved V genes, and the rest has no known cause. This sample lists around 97,000 clones; roughly four fifths were detected once. Under 11% of the sample is in the top ten clones. Sequencing used peripheral blood. These receptors were taken from a man between 65 and 85 years old with acute or convalescent COVID-19.

This clone was seen once. The rearrangement uses TRBV12-3 or TRBV12-4 and TRBJ1-1, with TRBD1 matching 9 bases. This CDR3 spans 13 amino acids. The V and J ends lost 3 bases and 10 bases, in that order; junction bases with no gene match: 6. As DNA, the CDR3 is TGTGCCAGCAGTTTCGACAGGGGGACGGGAGCTTTCTTT. It specifies CASSFDRGTGAFF.

The rearrangement uses TRBV7-9 and TRBJ2-3, with D tentatively TRBD2 (6 bases). Per germline, CDR1 SEHNR and CDR2 FQNEAQ (reference sequence). The germline V and J ends were trimmed by 5 bases and 0 bases, with 24 bases remaining between them. The CDR3 consists of 19 residues. The CDR3 loop reads CASSITMRIAATSTDTQYF. Written as DNA, the CDR3 is TGTGCCAGCAGCATAACAATGCGAATAGCGGCCACTAGCACAGATACGCAGTATTTT.

V and J are TRBV10-1 and TRBJ2-7; a possible D gene is TRBD1 (5 bases). In germline, CDR1 is WNHNN, CDR2 SYGVQD (reference sequence). Trimming removed 7 bases at V and 3 bases at J, with 16 bases between. This CDR3 contains 14 residues. The chain's CDR3 is CASTYPPGYYEQYF. The CDR3 region has the DNA TGCGCCAGCACATACCCCCCAGGGTACTACGAGCAGTACTTC.

V gene TRBV30 combines with J gene TRBJ2-3; 9 nucleotides align to TRBD2. The J segment lost 3 bases and the V segment lost 2 bases, leaving 6 bases of the junction unmatched. Germline V gene lookup returns CDR1 GTSNPN and CDR2 SVGIG (reference sequence). The CDR3 has 15 amino acids. CDR3 amino acids: CAWSRAGGRTDTQYF. The CDR3 coding sequence is TGTGCCTGGAGTCGAGCGGGGGGCCGGACAGATACGCAGTATTTT.

DNA of the CDR3: TGTGCCAGCACCTTAGGGGGGGCGGACACTGAAGCTTTCTTT. Its translation: CASTLGGADTEAFF. V usage is TRBV28 and J usage is TRBJ1-1, with a tentative D call TRBD1 (6 bases). Germline values: CDR1 MDHEN, CDR2 SYDVKM. The V end was cut by 7 bases, the J end by 3 bases, with 15 bases between. This CDR3 is 14 amino acids long.

This clone was picked up a small number of times. The gene calls are TRBV27 and TRBJ1-4; TRBD1 is a possible D gene (5 bases). The CDR3 covers 15 residues. V was trimmed by 4 bases and J by 4 bases, leaving 13 bases between them. Germline V gives CDR1 MNHEY, CDR2 SMNVEV (reference sequence). CDR3 region: CASSSRAGYNEKLFF. The CDR3 DNA is TGTGCCAGCAGTTCCAGGGCAGGATATAATGAAAAACTGTTTTTT.

This chain connects TRBV29-1 to TRBJ1-1, with 8 bases that match TRBD1. CDR3 length: 15 residues. Trimming took 6 bases from V and 0 from J; bases not matched to a gene: 9. Germline V gene sequence: CDR1 SQVTM, CDR2 ANQGSEA. CDR3 sequence reads: CSVTDRGGLNTEAFF. CDR3 nucleotides: TGCAGCGTCACCGACAGGGGTGGTTTGAACACTGAAGCTTTCTTT.

This chain links TRBV2 with TRBJ1-2; D is unclear. This CDR3 has 15 amino acids. Deletions cut 6 bases from V and 2 bases from J, with 16 bases between. CDR1 and CDR2 from the germline V gene are SNHLY and FYNNEI. CDR3 region: CASSSTGKLNYGYTF. In DNA form, the CDR3 reads TGTGCCAGCAGCTCTACCGGGAAGCTAAACTATGGCTACACCTTC.

V and J are TRBV9 and TRBJ2-1; D not resolved. CDR1 and CDR2 from the germline V gene are SGDLS and YYNGEE. The CDR3 has 17 residues. V shed 4 bases and J shed 0 bases, with 17 bases lying between them. The CDR3 here is CASSPRSIASSYNEQFF. CDR3 DNA: TGTGCCAGCAGCCCTCGGTCTATTGCGAGCTCCTACAATGAGCAGTTCTTC.

This clone was counted only a few times. The chain employs TRBV4-2 and TRBJ1-1; D perhaps matches TRBD1 (5 bases). Trimming shortened V by 4 bases and J by 5 bases, and 20 bases separated the two germline ends. There are 16 residues in the CDR3. Germline V lookup: CDR1 LGHNA, CDR2 YNFKEQ. In DNA form, the CDR3 reads TGTGCCAGCAGCCCTTCTGGTAGCGGGGGTCGGACTGAAGCTTTCTTT. Its protein product is CASSPSGSGGRTEAFF.